This TCR beta chain was identified in a study of blood T cell repertoires in COVID-19 (dated by TCRdb to about 2020). Turning to the overall study: Recovered participants in ImmuneRACE Cohort 3 were defined as having two consecutive negative NP/OP PCR tests, clearance from a healthcare professional, or resolution of symptoms. Where HLA class I and class II types were available, the types were taken from metadata supplied by the sample provider, not from assay-based typing. The dataset comprised deeply sampled blood TCRbeta repertoires from subjects exposed to, actively infected with, or recovered from COVID-19. The material from the prospective study consisted of cDNA or gDNA derived from T cells, B-cell-depleted T cells, or PBMCs. Samples were obtained from the ongoing ImmuneRACE study (first 160 participants) and from 1,254 subjects provided by 6 global collaborators. The repertoires were made available in a free public database intended to serve as a resource for research on the immune response to SARS-CoV-2. The sample metadata nearly always contained a de-identified subject ID, COVID-19 status, age in years and sex. Samples covering the acute and convalescent phases of COVID-19 were provided by collaborators in the United States, Italy and Spain. General study outcomes and caveats: The amount of clinical and demographic metadata varied by source and participant and was provided uncurated.

As for this clone: Its target antigen remains unknown. The record has no base qualities; no much larger clone is one base away.

CDR3 length: 17 amino acids, cysteine to phenylalanine. Of all the DNA, just the CDR3 is kept, 51 bases in frame from base 1. CDR1 is given as SGHTA and CDR2 as FQGNSA, both from the germline V gene. Trimming takes 1 base from V and 0 bases from J, and the germline ends sit 13 bases apart. TCRbeta CDR3 regions were amplified from genomic DNA by means of the immunoSEQ Assay, a bias-controlled multiplex PCR. In the authors' own workflow: The number of nucleated cells in each sample was estimated from the amplification of reference gene primers within the assay. Sequence reads were collapsed and filtered to measure the absolute abundance of every unique TCRbeta CDR3 rearrangement. Productive Simpson clonality was computed per sample as the square root of Simpson's diversity index over productive rearrangements. Held by TCRdb, this immuneACCESS table contains in-frame sequences only and omits some clones. Under half of the omission traces to an unresolved V gene where checked; the cause of the rest is unknown. D and trimming were read from the DNA, whereas the V and J calls and clone size are those reported in that table. This sample gives a few hundred thousand clones in total; about nine tenths of them show up just once. Of the sample, around 7% is held by the ten largest clones.

Participants in the prospective study were enrolled through a virtual design, were aged roughly 18 to 100 years, and lived in approximately 24 United States geographic areas. Cohort assignment in the prospective study relied on participant-reported clinical history from a screening survey and a study questionnaire. Mobile phlebotomists in the prospective study collected whole blood, serum and a nasopharyngeal or oropharyngeal swab from every participant. Participants in the prospective study had the option to provide additional blood draws and questionnaires over a roughly 2-month period. Prospective study blood samples were shipped either frozen or at room temperature before DNA extraction.

The TCR was taken from a man under 40 in a cohort exposed to, infected with or recovered from COVID-19 (not recorded which). Material: PBMCs or T cells enriched from blood (not recorded which). The V and J genes are TRBV7-2 and TRBJ1-3, with the D gene call left open. The nucleotides read TGTGCCAGCAGCTTAGTGGCCCGATCTCTCTCTGGAAACACCATATATTTT. Its protein product is CASSLVARSLSGNTIYF.